The T cell receptor (beta chain) described here comes from a study of cytomegalovirus exposure and HLA in healthy donors. Study-wide results and limits: Most observed TCR sequences were rare, whereas some public TCRs were detected in many donors. Associated with cytomegalovirus, according to the listing, were some 150 TCR beta chains.

Concerning this clone itself: Its target is unknown.

From germline, CDR1 is LNHNV and CDR2 YYDKDF (reference sequence). V was clipped by 0 bases and J by 4 bases, with 3 bases between them. CDR3 length equals 12 residues. The PCR made use of 60 Vbeta and 13 Jbeta primers. Here immunoSEQ multiplex PCR was the method, and the copy in TCRdb shows in-frame clones only, minus some. The profile shows roughly 200,000 clones, roughly 68% of them singletons. The receptor comes from a man aged 35 to 55 in good health and CMV-seropositive. This sequence joins TRBV15 and TRBJ1-1, with D unresolved. The sample consisted of PBMCs. The CDR3 sequence is CATSRDSTEAFF. The CDR3 DNA reads as TGTGCCACCAGCAGAGATAGCACTGAAGCTTTCTTT.